These 15 T cell receptor beta chains share one sample of origin, sequenced in a study of identifying expanded T cells in peripheral blood. Some clones are missing from TCRdb's copy, which holds only in-frame ones; the method was immunoSEQ multiplex PCR. The table records tens of thousands of clones, 75% to 90% of them present only once. The specimen sequenced was blood. The origin of the receptors is a person between 18 and 69 years old in good health.

This chain connects TRBV10-3 to TRBJ2-2; a weak D match, TRBD2 (6 bases). Deletions cut 7 bases from V and 3 bases from J, with 12 bases between. This CDR3 contains 14 residues. The germline V gene has CDR1 ENHRY and CDR2 SYGVKD. The CDR3 spells CAIKSEGHTGELFF. The CDR3 nucleotides are TGTGCCATCAAATCGGAGGGGCACACCGGGGAGCTGTTTTTT.

This clone occurred once. The V call is TRBV4-3, the J call TRBJ2-1, with 8 bases lining up with TRBD2. This CDR3 is 15 amino acids long. V dropped 0 bases and J dropped 7; count of bases not matched to a gene: 5. Germline V gene lookup returns CDR1 LGHNA and CDR2 YSLEER. CDR3 amino acids: CASSQDGGGWNEQFF. For the CDR3, the DNA is TGCGCCAGCAGCCAAGACGGCGGGGGGTGGAATGAGCAGTTCTTC.

Written as DNA, the CDR3 is TGTGCCAGCAGCCAAGAAGGAGGGATCTATGGCTACACCTTC. Protein product: CASSQEGGIYGYTF. J is TRBJ1-2 and V is TRBV14, with D hard to call. CDR1 is SGHDN, CDR2 FVKESK, per germline. The CDR3 is 14 amino acids. Trimming took 0 bases from V and 4 from J, leaving 9 bases between them.

This clone was seen more than once but under ten times. V usage is TRBV14 and J usage is TRBJ1-5; D is unclear. The germline gives CDR1 SGHDN, CDR2 FVKESK. The CDR3 has 11 residues. Between the trimmed V and J ends, which lost 4 bases and 7 bases, there was a span of 5 bases. CDR3 nucleotides: TGTGCCAGCAGCCGACGGCAGCCCCAGCATTTT. This codes for CASSRRQPQHF.

The rearrangement links TRBV6-5 to TRBJ2-7; D gene unclear. In germline, CDR1 is MNHEY, CDR2 SVGAGI. The ends were cut back, 4 bases at V and 2 bases at J, with 9 bases in the middle. The CDR3 extends over 13 amino acids. The CDR3 sequence: CASSFGTAYEQYF. CDR3 bases: TGTGCCAGCAGTTTCGGCACCGCCTACGAGCAGTACTTC.

CDR3 residues: CASSLVAATQYF. DNA of the CDR3: TGTGCCAGCAGCTTAGTCGCTGCCACCCAGTACTTC. The chain combines TRBV11-2 with TRBJ2-5, with D unresolved. This CDR3 spans 12 amino acids. V was cut by 1 base and J by 8 bases, with 8 bases left in between. Germline V lookup: CDR1 SGHAT, CDR2 FQNNGV.

V and J are TRBV28 and TRBJ2-1; the D is unclear. Germline V gene sequence: CDR1 MDHEN, CDR2 SYDVKM. The length of the CDR3 is 14 residues. The germline V and J ends were trimmed by 8 bases and 0 bases, with 11 bases remaining between them. In DNA form, the CDR3 reads TGTGCCAGCGCCAGTCGGAGCTCCTACAATGAGCAGTTCTTC. It specifies CASASRSSYNEQFF.

The rearrangement links TRBV10-3 to TRBJ1-1; D remains unclear. The germline V gene encodes CDR1 ENHRY and CDR2 SYGVKD. V shed 2 bases and J shed 3 bases, with 10 bases lying between them. CDR3 length equals 14 residues. The CDR3 DNA follows: TGTGCCATCAGTGAGGCCAACAGTGACACTGAAGCTTTCTTT. Translating it yields CAISEANSDTEAFF.

This clone was seen only a few times. The chain joins TRBV5-1 to TRBJ1-1, with unresolved D. V was clipped by 3 bases and J by 3 bases, with 15 bases between them. The CDR3 consists of 15 residues. Germline lookup yields CDR1 SGHRS and CDR2 YFSETQ. CDR3 sequence: CASSSWGEVHTEAFF. CDR3 DNA: TGCGCCAGCAGCTCCTGGGGTGAGGTGCACACTGAAGCTTTCTTT. The whole variable domain, remainder taken from reference TRBV5-1 and TRBJ1-1, is KAGVTQTPRYLIKTRGQQVTLSCSPISGHRSVSWYQQTPGQGLQFLFEYFSETQRNKGNFPGRFSGRQFSNSRSEMNVSTLELGDSALYLCASSSWGEVHTEAFFGQGTRLTVV.

The chain combines TRBV18 with TRBJ2-7; 9 positions agree with TRBD1. The CDR3 is 14 amino acids. Unmatched junction bases numbered 5, after V lost 3 bases and J lost 5 bases. Germline lookup yields CDR1 KGHSH and CDR2 LQKENI. CDR3 sequence reads: CASSPGQGFNEQYF. As DNA, the CDR3 is TGTGCCAGCTCACCTGGACAGGGGTTCAACGAGCAGTACTTC. Complete variable domain (other parts from reference TRBV18 and TRBJ2-7): NAGVMQNPRHLVRRRGQEARLRCSPMKGHSHVYWYRQLPEEGLKFMVYLQKENIIDESGMPKERFSAEFPKEGPSILRIQQVVRGDSAAYFCASSPGQGFNEQYFGPGTRLTVT.

CDR3 sequence reads: CASSQSTGIGNTIYF. DNA for the CDR3: TGTGCCAGCAGCCAAAGCACAGGGATTGGAAACACCATATATTTT. V usage is TRBV4-2 and J usage is TRBJ1-3; TRBD1 is a possible D gene (6 bases). Trimming took off 2 bases at V and 3 bases at J, with 11 bases between the two ends. Germline CDR1 is LGHNA and CDR2 is YNFKEQ. The CDR3 spans 15 residues.

V usage is TRBV6-5 and J usage is TRBJ2-3, with D perhaps assigned TRBD1 or TRBD2 (6 bases each). From germline, CDR1 is MNHEY and CDR2 SVGAGI. This CDR3 spans 14 amino acids. V lost 7 bases and J 1 base, leaving 12 bases between the germline ends. DNA of the CDR3: TGTGCCAGCACCCGGGGGCGGGGCACAGATACGCAGTATTTT. The encoded protein is CASTRGRGTDTQYF.

This sequence joins TRBV7-2 and TRBJ2-3; 12 bases agree with TRBD2. The CDR3 totals 16 residues. V dropped 3 bases and J dropped 4; count of bases not matched to a gene: 5. Per germline, CDR1 SGHTA and CDR2 FQGNSA. CDR3 sequence: CASSLGTSGRSDTQYF. The CDR3 nucleotides read TGTGCCAGCAGCTTGGGTACTAGCGGGAGGTCAGATACGCAGTATTTT.

The gene calls are TRBV29-1 and TRBJ1-2; no clear D gene. Trimming stripped 7 bases from V and 3 bases from J, with 12 bases between. This CDR3 region has 12 residues. Germline assignment: CDR1 SQVTM and CDR2 ANQGSEA. CDR3 residues: CSAGSTDYGYTF. Written as DNA, the CDR3 is TGCAGCGCAGGATCGACGGACTATGGCTACACCTTC.

The chain has TRBV28 and TRBJ2-2, with D tentatively TRBD1 or TRBD2 (6 bases each). The CDR3 has 15 residues. V was clipped by 5 bases and J by 8 bases, with 18 bases between them. CDR1 is MDHEN and CDR2 is SYDVKM in the germline V gene. CDR3 region: CASSEPGGAGGELFF. The CDR3 DNA is TGTGCCAGCAGTGAACCCGGGGGCGCCGGGGGGGAGCTGTTTTTT.